This TCR beta chain was recorded in a study of Graves' ophthalmopathy and Graves' hyperthyroidism. Patients in the hyperthyroidism group, adults aged 18 to 65, were newly diagnosed, under 2 months' duration. Uncontrolled infections, other autoimmune diseases, pregnancy or lactation barred patients from enrollment. As concerns this clonotype: What it binds is unknown.

RNA transcripts served as template for amplifying TCR beta CDR3 sequences. The workflow started with a first-round RT-PCR run with HTBI primers and then moved on to a second-round multiplex PCR. TCRdb independently ran MiXCR on the multiplex PCR reads; one entry per CDR3 protein. The sample lists 560,000 or so distinct CDR3 sequences, approximately 35% occurring once. Regarding the study as a whole: The 13-signature model separated ophthalmopathy from stable hyperthyroidism at 85% to 90% sensitivity and around 80% specificity. Most expanded thyroid clonotypes above 0.001 frequency also appeared in blood.

The sequenced sample was peripheral blood or thyroid tissue (not recorded which). The clonotype originates from an adult man with Graves' hyperthyroidism.

This CDR3 is CSLAGSGRVRETQYF. CDR3 nucleotide sequence: TGCAGCTTAGCGGGTAGCGGGAGGGTAAGAGAGACCCAGTACTTC. This chain links TRBV29-1 with TRBJ2-5, with 11 positions matching TRBD2. This CDR3 has 15 residues. The V segment lost 8 bases and the J segment 4 bases; nucleotides outside the gene matches: 12. CDR1 is SQVTM and CDR2 is ANQGSEA in the germline V gene.